Below, 15 T cell receptor beta chains from the same sample are listed, as sequenced in a study of vaccination effects on CD4 cells after COVID-19. The method was immunoSEQ multiplex PCR; TCRdb's version includes in-frame clones alone and lacks a portion of them. The sample carries approximately 82,000 clones, roughly 80% recorded once. Peptide-pool stimulation followed by sequencing identified expanded antigen-specific CD4+ clonotypes in the ViraFEST assay. Culturing for approximately 10 days preceded CD4+ T cell isolation. Antigens for these TCRs are unknown. The sample here was CD4+ T cells from PBMCs cultured with HCoV-229E spike peptides, taken before COVID-19 vaccination. These receptors were taken from a human donor who received a COVID-19 vaccine.

The genes are TRBV19 and TRBJ2-5, with D unresolved. Germline loops: CDR1 LNHDA, CDR2 SQIVND (reference sequence). V was trimmed by 4 bases and J by 1 base, leaving 13 bases between them. The CDR3 consists of 15 residues. DNA for the CDR3: TGTGCCAGTAGTACGGCCGCTTACGTCCAAGAGACCCAGTACTTC. This sequence encodes CASSTAAYVQETQYF.

This chain connects TRBV4-1 to TRBJ2-1; perhaps TRBD2 as D (6 bases). The CDR3 covers 16 residues. Trimming removed 0 bases at V and 5 bases at J, with 14 bases between. The germline V gene has CDR1 MGHRA and CDR2 YSYEKL. CDR3 in amino acids: CASSQDGLALNNEQFF. CDR3 bases: TGCGCCAGCAGCCAAGATGGGCTAGCGCTTAACAATGAGCAGTTCTTC.

This clone is a singleton in its sample. The J gene is TRBJ2-3, the V gene TRBV7-2, with 11 nucleotides matching TRBD2. The CDR3 is 19 amino acids. Looked up from germline, CDR1 is SGHTA and CDR2 is FQGNSA. V shed 1 base and J 3 bases; nucleotides not matched to a gene: 12. CDR3 protein: CASSLVWVGPSGGTDTQYF. CDR3 DNA sequence: TGTGCCAGCAGCTTAGTCTGGGTAGGGCCTAGCGGGGGGACAGATACGCAGTATTTT. Using reference TRBV7-2 and TRBJ2-3 for the parts outside the CDR3, the full variable domain is GAGVSQSPSNKVTEKGKDVELRCDPISGHTALYWYRQSLGQGLEFLIYFQGNSAPDKSGLPSDRFSAERTGGSVSTLTIQRTQQEDSAVYLCASSLVWVGPSGGTDTQYFGPGTRLTVL.

The chain is built from TRBV20-1 and TRBJ2-1; possible D gene TRBD1, 5 bases. CDR1 is DFQATT, CDR2 SNEGSKA, per germline (reference sequence). The length of the CDR3 is 12 residues. Trimming cost V 3 bases and J 6 bases, with 9 bases left between them. Written as DNA, the CDR3 is TGCAGTGCTAGTTGGGGCACCAATGAGCAGTTCTTC. It is translated as CSASWGTNEQFF.

The chain carries TRBV24-1 and TRBJ2-5, with D possibly TRBD2 on 6 matching bases. The V gene lost 3 bases and the J gene lost 5 bases, with 18 bases spanning the gap. Per germline, CDR1 KGHDR and CDR2 SFDVKD. This CDR3 has 16 amino acids. CDR3 coding DNA: TGTGCCACCAGTGATCGGAGGGGCTCCGTCGGGGAGACCCAGTACTTC. This gives the protein CATSDRRGSVGETQYF.

The chain employs TRBV4-1 and TRBJ2-2; D might be TRBD1 or TRBD2, each matching 6 bases. Looked up from germline, CDR1 is MGHRA and CDR2 is YSYEKL. V lost 4 bases and J lost 3, with 12 bases in between. The CDR3 runs 15 residues. In nucleotides, the CDR3 is TGCGCCAGCAGCCTCCGGGGGCCAGACACCGGGGAGCTGTTTTTT. Translation: CASSLRGPDTGELFF.

The rearrangement joins TRBV10-3 to TRBJ2-1, with 11 bases lining up with TRBD2. V gave up 8 bases and J gave up 6 bases; unmatched junction bases: 3. This CDR3 comprises 13 residues. The germline V gene has CDR1 ENHRY and CDR2 SYGVKD. The chain's CDR3 is CAIGGLAGNEQFF. In DNA form, the CDR3 reads TGTGCCATCGGCGGACTAGCGGGCAATGAGCAGTTCTTC.

This clone was observed a single time. This chain uses TRBV5-5 with TRBJ1-3; no definite D call. The V and J ends lost 4 bases and 2 bases respectively, with 13 bases between them. Germline-derived CDR1 and CDR2 are SGHKS and YYEKEE (reference sequence). CDR3 length equals 15 residues. CDR3 loop: CASSRITVPGNTIYF. In nucleotides, the CDR3 is TGTGCCAGCAGCCGAATAACAGTACCTGGAAACACCATATATTTT.

Only a few counts were recorded for this clone. The J gene is TRBJ1-6, the V gene TRBV3-1 (or the pseudogene TRBV3-2); TRBD1 is a possible D gene (5 bases). This CDR3 region has 15 residues. Germline assignment: CDR1 LGHDT and CDR2 YNNKEL (reference sequence). V was shortened by 4 bases and J by 7 bases, with 14 bases between the two germline ends. In nucleotides, the CDR3 is TGTGCCAGCAGCCCACAGGCCCTAGGGAATTCACCCCTCCACTTT. It specifies CASSPQALGNSPLHF.

The chain carries TRBV28 and TRBJ1-4, with no clear D. V was clipped by 5 bases and J by 4 bases, with 8 bases between them. This CDR3 is 13 amino acids long. In germline, CDR1 is MDHEN, CDR2 SYDVKM. The CDR3 spells CASSRTINEKLFF. The CDR3, as DNA: TGTGCCAGCAGTAGGACTATTAATGAAAAACTGTTTTTT.

J is TRBJ1-1 and V is TRBV20-1, with 8 bases matching TRBD1. The trim removed 3 bases at V and 1 base at J, leaving 7 bases unmatched. Germline assignment: CDR1 DFQATT and CDR2 SNEGSKA (reference sequence). The CDR3 contains 15 residues. CDR3 sequence (DNA): TGCAGTGCTAGTTTCTTTGGGACAGGGAACACTGAAGCTTTCTTT. It is translated as CSASFFGTGNTEAFF.

This clone was seen only once. This chain joins TRBV5-6 and TRBJ1-2, with D perhaps matching TRBD1 (5 bases). The V end was cut by 7 bases, the J end by 4 bases, with 20 bases between. The CDR3 is 15 amino acids. Germline assignment: CDR1 SGHDT and CDR2 YYEEEE. The CDR3 is CASAPGPDPGYGYTF. DNA for the CDR3: TGTGCCAGCGCACCGGGACCCGACCCTGGCTATGGCTACACCTTC. Full variable domain (missing parts from reference TRBV5-6 and TRBJ1-2): DAGVTQSPTHLIKTRGQQVTLRCSPKSGHDTVSWYQQALGQGPQFIFQYYEEEERQRGNFPDRFSGHQFPNYSSELNVNALLLGDSALYLCASAPGPDPGYGYTFGSGTRLTVV.

In this sample, this clone turned up a few times. This chain links TRBV2 with TRBJ2-1; D is ambiguous. The V end lost 4 bases, the J end lost 5 bases, and 3 bases lay between the germline ends. This CDR3 is 11 amino acids long. Germline lookup yields CDR1 SNHLY and CDR2 FYNNEI. CDR3: CASSGHNEQFF. The CDR3 coding sequence is TGTGCCAGCAGTGGTCACAATGAGCAGTTCTTC.

V and J are TRBV18 and TRBJ2-1; 10 nucleotides align to TRBD1. V was clipped by 2 bases and J by 5 bases; unmatched bases: 9. CDR3 size: 17 residues. Germline V CDR1 and CDR2: KGHSH, LQKENI. The CDR3 DNA is TGTGCCAGCTCACCATATTTGCCGGGACAGGGGCACAATGAGCAGTTCTTC. This sequence encodes CASSPYLPGQGHNEQFF.

The table lists this clone with a few counts. This chain connects TRBV25-1 to TRBJ2-7, with 7 nucleotides matching TRBD1. The CDR3 consists of 17 residues. The germline gives CDR1 MGHDK, CDR2 SYGVNS. The ends lost 5 bases at V and 3 bases at J; junction bases unmatched: 16. DNA of the CDR3: TGTGCCAGCAGTTTGTCTCTCACAGGGGCGACAGGCTACGAGCAGTACGTC. Amino acids: CASSLSLTGATGYEQYV.